The T cell receptor beta chain under discussion was sequenced for a study of T cell repertoires in cytomegalovirus infection. Germline V gives CDR1 SGHVS, CDR2 FQNEAQ. This CDR3 comprises 21 residues. The junction had 22 bases not matched to a gene; V was cut back by 0 bases and J by 5 bases. MiXCR was run by TCRdb on the reads, yielding one entry per CDR3 protein. The table has about 78,000 distinct CDR3 sequences, approximately 40% seen once. This clonotype was observed a few times. Antigen: not known. The V and J genes are TRBV7-8 and TRBJ2-3; 8 nucleotides line up with TRBD1. This TCR derives from a human donor in good health (CMV status not recorded). Some clones in this sample may be carry-over from other donors' samples. Source: CD8+ T cells from cultured PBMCs, taken from culture after CMV antigen stimulation. CDR3 DNA sequence: TGTGCCAGCAGCTTAGCGGGCGGACAGGGATGGGAAGTGGCCCCGGGAGATACGCAGTATTTT. Its translation is CASSLAGGQGWEVAPGDTQYF.